The rows below give T cell receptor beta chains drawn from one sample of a study of T-cell memory formation after mild COVID-19. In TCRdb, the 5' RACE reads were re-called with MiXCR into one record per CDR3 protein. The table includes approximately 250,000 distinct CDR3 sequences, about 17% detected once. The sequenced material came from PBMCs or a T cell subset sorted from them (not recorded which). These receptors were obtained from a man younger than 30 who had mild COVID-19 (a few samples of this study predate the infection). Cell type and time point are not known. CDR3s include the opening cysteine and the closing phenylalanine or tryptophan.

j_gene | v_gene | CDR3aa
TRBJ2-7 | TRBV20-1 | CSALVGSYEQYF
TRBJ2-2 | TRBV7-2 | CASSIQGGQNTGELFF
TRBJ1-1 | TRBV20-1 | CSANRGGVTEAFF
TRBJ2-1 | TRBV20-1 | CSVSRGAVNEQFF
TRBJ2-4 | TRBV7-3 | CASSLDGASYPIQYF
TRBJ1-1 | TRBV5-1 | CASSQGRGNTEAFF
TRBJ2-5 | TRBV3-1 | CASSPSGLAEETQYF
TRBJ2-2 | TRBV5-1 | CASMRLADTGELFF
TRBJ1-1 | TRBV12-3/TRBV12-4 | CASSLVGMRTEAFF
TRBJ1-1 | TRBV18 | CASSPGVGTEAFF
TRBJ2-5 | TRBV18 | CASSPFKETQYF
TRBJ1-4 | TRBV14 | CASSQRQSVTNEKLFF
TRBJ2-5 | TRBV7-3 | CASSLRGGQGTQYF
TRBJ1-4 | TRBV6-1 | CASTPGTFEKLFF
TRBJ2-5 | TRBV5-6 | CASSLASGGETQYF
TRBJ2-7 | TRBV5-1 | CASSPVGQGSREQYF
TRBJ2-3 | TRBV29-1 | CSVGGSDTQYF
TRBJ1-1 | TRBV4-1 | CASTQDRYTAREAFF
TRBJ2-2 | TRBV29-1 | CSVVQGETGELFF
TRBJ1-1 | TRBV20-1 | CSAREDGNTEAFF
TRBJ1-1 | TRBV19 | CASRRAANPLNSGTEAFF
TRBJ1-5 | TRBV12-3/TRBV12-4 | CASSLWPANQPQHF
TRBJ1-1 | TRBV29-1 | CSGSGQGAVEAFF
TRBJ1-5 | TRBV4-1 | CASSQDRAYSNQPQHF